These 30 T cell receptor beta chains were all obtained from the same sample, sequenced in a study of T cell repertoires in cytomegalovirus infection. These TCRs' antigens remain unknown. TCRdb re-called the reads through MiXCR, storing one row per CDR3 protein. The sample lists 650,000 to 850,000 distinct CDR3 sequences; 29% were seen once. This specimen consisted of cultured CD8+ T cells from PBMCs, obtained from culture after CMV antigen stimulation. The origin of the receptors is a human donor in good health (CMV status not recorded). Some clones in this sample may be carry-over from other donors' samples.

This clonotype has just a few counts. The V and J genes are TRBV6-2 or TRBV6-3 and TRBJ2-5; D is ambiguous. The ends were cut back, 8 bases at V and 4 bases at J, with 8 bases in the middle. The CDR3 has 11 residues. CDR1 is MNHEY, CDR2 SVGEGT, per germline. CDR3 in DNA: TGTGCCAGCGCCTCCAGAGAGACCCAGTACTTC. Its translation: CASASRETQYF.

V gene TRBV6-1 combines with J gene TRBJ2-1; the D gene is possibly TRBD1 (6 bases). The germline gives CDR1 MNHNS, CDR2 SASEGT. The CDR3 has 14 residues. V was pared by 5 bases and J by 8 bases, with 16 bases between. This CDR3 reads CASSYLQGGYEQFF. The CDR3 region has the DNA TGTGCCAGCAGTTACCTACAGGGTGGATATGAGCAGTTCTTC.

The rearrangement uses TRBV28 and TRBJ2-1; 10 bases are shared with TRBD1. The CDR3 spans 16 residues. The V segment lost 1 base and the J segment 2 bases; nucleotides outside the gene matches: 2. CDR1 is MDHEN, CDR2 SYDVKM, per germline. Here the CDR3 DNA reads TGTGCCAGCAGTTTATTAGGGACAGGGGCCTACAATGAGCAGTTCTTC. Protein sequence: CASSLLGTGAYNEQFF.

V and J are TRBV27 and TRBJ1-5; D is undetermined. The CDR3 contains 14 residues. Germline values: CDR1 MNHEY, CDR2 SMNVEV (reference sequence). Trimming left V 6 bases short and J 1 base short, with 10 bases between. Written as DNA, the CDR3 is TGTGCCAGCAGCCAAATTGGAAGCAATCAGCCCCAGCATTTT. Its protein product is CASSQIGSNQPQHF.

Written as DNA, the CDR3 is TGTGCCAGCAGTGAATATAGGAACAGAGTCGGTGGCTACACCTTC. Its protein product is CASSEYRNRVGGYTF. V usage is TRBV25-1 and J usage is TRBJ1-2, with D hard to call. CDR3 size: 15 residues. Germline V gives CDR1 MGHDK, CDR2 SYGVNS. Trimming cost V 0 bases and J 7 bases, with 15 bases left between them.

V and J are TRBV7-4 and TRBJ1-2, with D tentatively TRBD1 (6 bases). CDR3 size: 15 residues. Germline CDR1 is SGHVT and CDR2 is SQSDAQ. Trimming cost V 5 bases and J 4 bases, with 17 bases left between them. The CDR3 here is CASSPQQGNIYGYTF. For the CDR3, the DNA is TGTGCCAGCAGCCCCCAACAGGGAAACATCTATGGCTACACCTTC.

CDR3 residues: CASSGGGQVQPQHF. CDR3 sequence (DNA): TGTGCCAGCAGCGGCGGAGGACAGGTTCAGCCCCAGCATTTT. V gene TRBV9 combines with J gene TRBJ1-5; 7 nucleotides line up with TRBD1. CDR1 and CDR2 from the germline V gene are SGDLS and YYNGEE. The CDR3 is made up of 14 amino acids. J gave up 6 bases and V 3 bases, and 6 bases lay outside the gene matches. The entire variable domain, with the rest obtained from reference TRBV9 and TRBJ1-5, is as follows: DSGVTQTPKHLITATGQRVTLRCSPRSGDLSVYWYQQSLDQGLQFLIQYYNGEERAKGNILERFSAQQFPDLHSELNLSSLELGDSALYFCASSGGGQVQPQHFGDGTRLSIL.

The chain joins TRBV19 to TRBJ2-1; no reliable D call. CDR3 length: 13 amino acids. Germline-derived CDR1 and CDR2 are LNHDA and SQIVND (reference sequence). The germline V and J ends were trimmed by 8 bases and 6 bases, with 14 bases remaining between them. This CDR3 is CASGLLGSNEQFF. Here the CDR3 DNA reads TGTGCCAGTGGTTTGTTGGGCTCCAATGAGCAGTTCTTC.

CDR3 DNA: TGTGCCAGCAGCCCCCCGAGGATGGGATGGCAGTATTTT. Translating gives CASSPPRMGWQYF. The chain carries TRBV9 and TRBJ2-3; D ambiguous. The CDR3 length is 13 residues. V was clipped by 4 bases and J by 11 bases, with 17 bases between them. CDR1 and CDR2 from the germline V gene are SGDLS and YYNGEE.

The V gene is TRBV7-6, the J gene TRBJ2-1, with 7 bases lining up with TRBD2. Germline values: CDR1 SGHVS, CDR2 FNYEAQ. This CDR3 contains 14 residues. With 6 bases clipped from V and 8 bases from J, the junction kept 10 bases outside the gene matches. CDR3 sequence: CASSRRGEADEQFF. The CDR3, as DNA: TGTGCCAGCAGTAGACGGGGGGAGGCGGATGAGCAGTTCTTC.

This clonotype has a handful of counts. The rearrangement joins TRBV27 to TRBJ1-5, with D maybe TRBD1 (5 bases). Trimming took 2 bases from V and 7 from J, leaving 12 bases between them. The CDR3 has 14 amino acids. The V gene's germline CDR1 is MNHEY and CDR2 SMNVEV (reference sequence). The CDR3 DNA reads as TGTGCCAGCAGTTTAAGGGGTTTGATCCAGCCCCAGCATTTT. Translated, it gives CASSLRGLIQPQHF.

The chain joins TRBV5-4 to TRBJ2-7, with D maybe TRBD1 (6 bases). V lost 0 bases and J 2 bases, leaving 12 bases between the germline ends. Germline CDR1 and CDR2: SGHNT and YYREEE (reference sequence). This CDR3 has 15 residues. The CDR3 nucleotides read TGTGCCAGCAGCTTGGGCGCAGGGGAAACCTACGAGCAGTACGTC. It translates to CASSLGAGETYEQYV.

This clonotype was counted at least ten times. V usage is TRBV6-5 and J usage is TRBJ1-5; D unresolved. CDR1 and CDR2 from the germline V gene are MNHEY and SVGAGI. V lost 5 bases and J 1 base, leaving 12 bases between the germline ends. This CDR3 region has 15 residues. CDR3 DNA: TGTGCCAGCAGTGGAGACCTAGGCAGCAATCAGCCCCAGCATTTT. Its protein is CASSGDLGSNQPQHF.

Only a few counts were recorded for this clonotype. The CDR3 nucleotides read TGTGCCAGCAGCTCCTGGACTAATGCAGGGTGGAACATTCAGTACTTC. The encoded protein is CASSSWTNAGWNIQYF. The rearrangement joins TRBV7-9 to TRBJ2-4; possible D gene TRBD2, 6 bases. Deletions cut 4 bases from V and 7 bases from J, with 20 bases between. CDR1 and CDR2 (germline): SEHNR, FQNEAQ (reference sequence). This CDR3 has 16 amino acids.

The chain combines TRBV6-1 with TRBJ1-5, with a possible D match to TRBD1 (5 bases). CDR3 length: 15 amino acids. Germline lookup yields CDR1 MNHNS and CDR2 SASEGT. V lost 6 bases to trimming and J lost 1 base, with 13 bases between them. This CDR3 reads CASRTSQGSNQPQHF. The DNA for the CDR3 is TGTGCCAGCAGGACCTCTCAGGGAAGCAATCAGCCCCAGCATTTT.

This clonotype was recorded once. This chain joins TRBV5-5 and TRBJ2-2, with D tentatively TRBD1 or TRBD2 (5 bases each). This CDR3 has 14 amino acids. The ends were cut back, 6 bases at V and 4 bases at J, with 13 bases in the middle. Germline CDR1 is SGHKS and CDR2 is YYEKEE (reference sequence). The DNA for the CDR3 is TGTGCCAGCAAGCCCCCAGGGAGCACCGGGGAGCTGTTTTTT. Protein: CASKPPGSTGELFF.

This sequence joins TRBV6-1 and TRBJ1-6; 9 bases are shared with TRBD1. The CDR3 totals 16 residues. The germline CDR1 and CDR2 sequences are MNHNS and SASEGT. V gave up 0 bases and J gave up 7 bases; unmatched junction bases: 4. The CDR3 DNA reads as TGTGCCAGCAGTGAAGCGGGGACAGGGCGGAATTCACCCCTCCACTTT. It yields the protein CASSEAGTGRNSPLHF.

This clonotype was observed a handful of times. The chain recombines TRBV5-4 with TRBJ2-2; TRBD1 is a possible D gene (5 bases). V dropped 4 bases and J dropped 6 bases, with 16 bases sitting between them. In germline, CDR1 is SGHNT, CDR2 YYREEE (reference sequence). CDR3 length equals 15 residues. DNA for the CDR3: TGTGCCAGCAGCCATTTTTCCATGGGGCCCGGGGAGCTGTTTTTT. Encoded protein: CASSHFSMGPGELFF.

This clonotype has just a few counts. The chain has TRBV7-9 and TRBJ2-3; no clear D. Trimming removed 6 bases at V and 4 bases at J, with 8 bases between. CDR3 length: 12 amino acids. Per germline, CDR1 SEHNR and CDR2 FQNEAQ (reference sequence). CDR3 DNA: TGTGCCAGCAGTTTTAGACCAGATACGCAGTATTTT. Amino acid sequence: CASSFRPDTQYF.

On this clonotype itself: Since the CDR3 does not end with the conserved phenylalanine or tryptophan, this likely comes from a read error. The chain uses TRBV27 and TRBJ2-1; D call uncertain. The CDR3 loop spans 11 amino acids. The V gene's germline CDR1 is MNHEY and CDR2 SMNVEV (reference sequence). The V gene lost 6 bases and the J gene lost 4 bases, with 4 bases spanning the gap. The CDR3, as DNA: TGTGCCAGCAGCTGGTACAATGAGCAGTTCCTC. Its protein is CASSWYNEQFL.

The chain links TRBV14 to TRBJ1-1; D uncertain. V shed 4 bases and J shed 10 bases, with 25 bases lying between them. CDR3 length: 16 residues. Looked up from germline, CDR1 is SGHDN and CDR2 is FVKESK. The CDR3 coding sequence is TGTGCCAGCAGCCCGTCCGGGTTTAGTGGGTTAATGGGAGCTTTCTTT. As protein: CASSPSGFSGLMGAFF.

The CDR3 nucleotides read TGCAGTGCTGGGACAGGGTCCTACAATGAGCAGTTCTTC. Translation: CSAGTGSYNEQFF. The V and J genes are TRBV20-1 and TRBJ2-1, with TRBD1 matching 9 bases. From germline, CDR1 is DFQATT and CDR2 SNEGSKA (reference sequence). V trimming: 5 bases; J trimming: 1 base; junction bases outside the gene matches: 0. CDR3 size: 13 residues.

In its sample, this clonotype was seen once. This chain connects TRBV5-1 to TRBJ2-1; unclear D gene. The V gene lost 4 bases and the J gene lost 5 bases, with 7 bases spanning the gap. The V gene's germline CDR1 is SGHRS and CDR2 YFSETQ. CDR3 length: 12 residues. CDR3 DNA: TGCGCCAGCAGCCCCGCTAACAATGAGCAGTTCTTC. This translates into CASSPANNEQFF.

This clonotype was detected only a few times. J is TRBJ2-2 and V is TRBV6-5; D remains unclear. The CDR3 is 13 amino acids. Trimming removed 2 bases from V and 7 bases from J, with 8 bases in between. Germline V gene lookup returns CDR1 MNHEY and CDR2 SVGAGI. This CDR3 is CASSYRVDGELFF. As DNA, the CDR3 is TGTGCCAGCAGTTACAGGGTGGACGGGGAGCTGTTTTTT.

The V call is TRBV29-1, the J call TRBJ2-1; D is ambiguous. Trimming took off 7 bases at V and 4 bases at J, with 11 bases between the two ends. Germline V gives CDR1 SQVTM, CDR2 ANQGSEA. This CDR3 has 12 residues. The DNA for the CDR3 is TGCAGCGGTATTATACTTTACAATGAGCAGTTCTTC. Its translation: CSGIILYNEQFF.

This chain uses TRBV9 with TRBJ2-1; maybe TRBD2 (6 bases). The CDR3 is 17 amino acids. The V end lost 4 bases, the J end lost 10 bases, and 27 bases lay between the germline ends. Germline values: CDR1 SGDLS, CDR2 YYNGEE. CDR3 loop: CASSPGGSGAPSREQFF. In DNA, the CDR3 is TGTGCCAGCAGCCCCGGAGGGAGCGGCGCTCCGTCCAGAGAGCAGTTCTTC.

The V call is TRBV12-3 or TRBV12-4, the J call TRBJ1-1; D is unresolved. V gave up 3 bases and J gave up 5 bases, with 13 bases separating them. The CDR3 is 14 amino acids. Here the CDR3 reads CASSLGGSLTEAFF. CDR3 DNA sequence: TGTGCCAGCAGTTTGGGTGGGTCTCTTACTGAAGCTTTCTTT.

The CDR3 coding sequence is TGTGCCAGCAGTAAGACAGGGCTGAGCGGCTACACCTTC. Translating it yields CASSKTGLSGYTF. The chain couples TRBV25-1 to TRBJ1-2; TRBD1 matches 7 bases. The CDR3 runs 13 residues. Germline V gene lookup returns CDR1 MGHDK and CDR2 SYGVNS. The V gene end was trimmed by 5 bases and the J gene end by 8 bases; junction bases not matched to a gene: 8.

The genes are TRBV11-1 and TRBJ1-1, with D possibly being TRBD1 (6 bases). Germline V lookup: CDR1 SGHAT, CDR2 FQDESV (reference sequence). Trimming removed 1 base from V and 0 bases from J, with 9 bases in between. The CDR3 is made up of 15 amino acids. CDR3 coding DNA: TGTGCCAGCAGCTTAGAAAGGGACATGAACACTGAAGCTTTCTTT. This translates into CASSLERDMNTEAFF. The variable domain in full, completed from reference TRBV11-1 and TRBJ1-1, reads EAEVAQSPRYKITEKSQAVAFWCDPISGHATLYWYRQILGQGPELLVQFQDESVVDDSQLPKDRFSAERLKGVDSTLKIQPAELGDSAMYLCASSLERDMNTEAFFGQGTRLTVV.

This clonotype was seen a few times. The chain uses TRBV27 and TRBJ2-1; D unresolved. V lost 3 bases and J lost 9, with 6 bases in between. The CDR3 runs 11 residues. Germline V gene sequence: CDR1 MNHEY, CDR2 SMNVEV (reference sequence). The DNA of the CDR3 is TGTGCCAGCAGTTTCCTGGGTGAGCAGTTCTTC. As protein: CASSFLGEQFF.